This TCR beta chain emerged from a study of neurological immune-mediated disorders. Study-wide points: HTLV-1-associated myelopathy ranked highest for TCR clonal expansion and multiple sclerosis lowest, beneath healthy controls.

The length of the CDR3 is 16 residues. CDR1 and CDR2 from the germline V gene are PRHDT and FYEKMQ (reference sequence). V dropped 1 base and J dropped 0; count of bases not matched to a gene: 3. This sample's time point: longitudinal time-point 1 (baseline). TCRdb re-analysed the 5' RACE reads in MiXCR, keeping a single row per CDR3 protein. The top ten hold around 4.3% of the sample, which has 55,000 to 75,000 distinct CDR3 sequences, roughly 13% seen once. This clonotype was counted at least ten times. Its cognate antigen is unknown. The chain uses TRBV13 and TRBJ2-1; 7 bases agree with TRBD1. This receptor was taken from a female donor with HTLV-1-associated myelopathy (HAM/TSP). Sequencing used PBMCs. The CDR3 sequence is CASSLEAGGSYNEQFF. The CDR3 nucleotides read TGTGCCAGCAGCTTAGAAGCAGGGGGCTCCTACAATGAGCAGTTCTTC.